This T cell receptor beta chain was identified in a study of blood T cell repertoires in COVID-19. Across the whole study: Sources were T cells, B-cell-depleted T cells, or PBMCs; the material itself was cDNA or gDNA.

Source study methods: Using reference gene primer amplification, nucleated cell counts were estimated. Repertoires were generated with immunoSEQ multiplex PCR, while TCRdb's copy carries only in-frame clones and drops some. The V and J calls and the clone size are those of that table, but D and trimming were determined from the DNA. The repertoire holds approximately 100,000 clones, with approximately 90% as singletons. Losses at the gene ends were 0 bases for V and 4 bases for J; bases not matched to a gene: 5. The CDR3 is made up of 15 amino acids. Germline CDR1 MNHEY, CDR2 SVGAGI. This chain links TRBV6-5 with TRBJ2-5; 7 nucleotides align to TRBD2. This TCR was recovered from a man between 60 and 75 years old with acute or convalescent COVID-19. What was sequenced was peripheral blood. Here the CDR3 DNA reads TGTGCCAGCAGTTACTCAAAACTAGCGCGAGAGACCCAGTACTTC. The encoded protein is CASSYSKLARETQYF.